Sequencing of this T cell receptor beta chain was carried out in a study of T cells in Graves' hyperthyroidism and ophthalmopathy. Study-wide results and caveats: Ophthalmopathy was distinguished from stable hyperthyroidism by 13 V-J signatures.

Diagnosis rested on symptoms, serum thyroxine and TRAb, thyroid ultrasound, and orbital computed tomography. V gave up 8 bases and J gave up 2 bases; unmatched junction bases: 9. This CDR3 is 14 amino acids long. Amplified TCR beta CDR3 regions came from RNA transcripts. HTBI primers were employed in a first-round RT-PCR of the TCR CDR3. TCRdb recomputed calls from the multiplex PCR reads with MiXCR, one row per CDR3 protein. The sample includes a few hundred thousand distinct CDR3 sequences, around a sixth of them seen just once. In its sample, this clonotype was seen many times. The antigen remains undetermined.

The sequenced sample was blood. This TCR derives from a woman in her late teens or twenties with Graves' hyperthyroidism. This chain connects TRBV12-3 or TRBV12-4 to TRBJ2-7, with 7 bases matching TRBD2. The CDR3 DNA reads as TGTGCCAGCGGATGGGCGGGAGTCGCCTACGAGCAGTACTTC. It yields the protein CASGWAGVAYEQYF.